The 12 T cell receptor beta chains below all came from one sample that was sequenced in a study of T cell changes during pregnancy in multiple sclerosis. Profiled with immunoSEQ multiplex PCR; TCRdb holds only in-frame clones, not every one. This table has around 55,000 clones, approximately 90% appearing once. The sequencing used CD4+ T cells from peripheral blood mononuclear cells, collected in the first trimester of pregnancy. These receptor sequences come from a female donor with multiple sclerosis, enrolled in a pregnancy study.

This chain connects TRBV28 to TRBJ2-1, with 9 positions matching TRBD2. This CDR3 has 14 residues. The V and J ends lost 6 bases and 10 bases, in that order; junction bases with no gene match: 10. Germline CDR1 reads MDHEN; CDR2 reads SYDVKM. The CDR3 is CASSRLAGASEQFF. DNA of the CDR3: TGTGCCAGCAGCCGATTAGCGGGAGCTAGCGAGCAGTTCTTC.

V usage is TRBV18 and J usage is TRBJ2-5; TRBD2 agrees at 12 bases. V shed 6 bases and J 7 bases; nucleotides not matched to a gene: 21. Germline CDR1 is KGHSH and CDR2 is LQKENI. This CDR3 is built from 19 residues. CDR3 DNA sequence: TGTGCCAGCTCTCAAGTCGAGATTAGACTAGCGGGGGTCCGGGTGACCCAGTACTTC. This encodes CASSQVEIRLAGVRVTQYF.

This clone was counted a single time. This chain joins TRBV19 and TRBJ1-5, with TRBD1 as a possible D gene (5 bases). The CDR3 length is 16 residues. Looked up from germline, CDR1 is LNHDA and CDR2 is SQIVND (reference sequence). Trimming took off 2 bases at V and 4 bases at J, with 15 bases between the two ends. This CDR3 is CASSISGGAANQPQHF. CDR3 sequence (DNA): TGTGCCAGTAGTATATCTGGTGGGGCAGCGAATCAGCCCCAGCATTTT.

This sequence joins TRBV5-4 and TRBJ2-1, with TRBD2 identical over 10 bases. The CDR3 covers 15 residues. Germline-derived CDR1 and CDR2 are SGHNT and YYREEE (reference sequence). V gave up 2 bases and J gave up 7 bases; unmatched junction bases: 6. The CDR3 coding sequence is TGTGCCAGCAGCTTTAGACTAGCGGGTAAGAATGAGCAGTTCTTC. The encoded protein is CASSFRLAGKNEQFF.

This clone was observed a single time. J is TRBJ2-5 and V is TRBV9; TRBD2 matches 12 bases. Per germline, CDR1 SGDLS and CDR2 YYNGEE. This CDR3 is 17 amino acids long. V was pared by 0 bases and J by 5 bases, with 8 bases of the junction left unmatched. Here the CDR3 DNA reads TGTGCCAGCAGCGTAGATCCTAGCGGGGGGGCCCTGGAGACCCAGTACTTC. Its translation is CASSVDPSGGALETQYF.

A single count supports this clone. The rearrangement links TRBV27 to TRBJ1-6; perhaps TRBD1 as D (5 bases). The CDR3 totals 13 residues. Trimming took off 7 bases at V and 6 bases at J, with 10 bases between the two ends. Germline lookup yields CDR1 MNHEY and CDR2 SMNVEV (reference sequence). CDR3 DNA sequence: TGTGCCAGCAAGGTGACAGTTAATTCACCCCTCCACTTT. Amino acids: CASKVTVNSPLHF.

This clone was recorded once. The CDR3 spells CSVEEHPNEQYF. The CDR3 nucleotides are TGCAGCGTTGAAGAACACCCGAACGAGCAGTACTTC. The J gene is TRBJ2-7, the V gene TRBV29-1; D is undetermined. Germline-derived CDR1 and CDR2 are SQVTM and ANQGSEA. V gave up 0 bases and J gave up 5 bases, with 8 bases separating them. The CDR3 totals 12 residues.

V gene TRBV2 combines with J gene TRBJ2-1; D is undetermined. V lost 6 bases and J lost 7, with 7 bases in between. Per the germline V gene, CDR1 is SNHLY and CDR2 is FYNNEI. This CDR3 spans 11 amino acids. In DNA, the CDR3 is TGTGCCAGCAGGCTATATAATGAGCAGTTCTTC. The encoded protein is CASRLYNEQFF.

V gene TRBV19 combines with J gene TRBJ2-3; TRBD2 is a possible D gene (6 bases). This CDR3 comprises 16 residues. Germline V gives CDR1 LNHDA, CDR2 SQIVND (reference sequence). V was trimmed by 5 bases and J by 10 bases, leaving 25 bases between them. The CDR3 region is CASSPPLASPLFSQYF. Written as DNA, the CDR3 is TGTGCCAGTAGTCCCCCCCTAGCGTCGCCCCTTTTTTCGCAGTATTTT.

The chain is built from TRBV7-2 and TRBJ2-2; TRBD2 matches at 11 bases. Per germline, CDR1 SGHTA and CDR2 FQGNSA. Unmatched junction bases numbered 4, after V lost 9 bases and J lost 4 bases. This CDR3 contains 14 residues. CDR3 loop: CASVLAGVTGELFF. The CDR3 region has the DNA TGTGCCAGTGTACTAGCGGGGGTCACCGGGGAGCTGTTTTTT.

The chain carries TRBV28 and TRBJ2-5; D uncertain. Germline-derived CDR1 and CDR2 are MDHEN and SYDVKM. Trimming shortened V by 5 bases and J by 4 bases, and 23 bases separated the two germline ends. The CDR3 totals 17 residues. CDR3 DNA: TGTGCCAGCAGTCCCCTACTCTTGACACAAACCCTAGAGACCCAGTACTTC. Translated: CASSPLLLTQTLETQYF.

The chain employs TRBV9 and TRBJ2-5; perhaps TRBD1 as D (6 bases). Per the germline V gene, CDR1 is SGDLS and CDR2 is YYNGEE. Trimming took off 1 base at V and 1 base at J, with 11 bases between the two ends. The CDR3 consists of 15 residues. The CDR3 DNA reads TGTGCCAGCAGCGTAAGAGGGACATCCCAAGAGACCCAGTACTTC. It yields the protein CASSVRGTSQETQYF.